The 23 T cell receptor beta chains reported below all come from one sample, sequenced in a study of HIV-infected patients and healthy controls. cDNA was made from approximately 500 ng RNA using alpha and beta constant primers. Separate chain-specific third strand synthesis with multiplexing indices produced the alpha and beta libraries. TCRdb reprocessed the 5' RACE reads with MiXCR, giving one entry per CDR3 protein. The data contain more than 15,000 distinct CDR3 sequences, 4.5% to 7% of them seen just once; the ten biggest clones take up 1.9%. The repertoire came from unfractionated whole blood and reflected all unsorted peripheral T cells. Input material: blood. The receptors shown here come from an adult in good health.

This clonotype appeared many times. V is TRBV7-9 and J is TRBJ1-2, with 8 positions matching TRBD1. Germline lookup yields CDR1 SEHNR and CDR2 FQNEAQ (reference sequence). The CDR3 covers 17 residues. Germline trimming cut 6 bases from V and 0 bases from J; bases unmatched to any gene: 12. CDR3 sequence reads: CASRDAGTGTTNYGYTF. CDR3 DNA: TGTGCCAGCAGGGACGCCGGGACAGGAACCACTAACTATGGCTACACCTTC.

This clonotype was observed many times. The CDR3 nucleotides are TGTGCCAGCAGCTTAGGTGGCGTCTTGTACGAGCAGTACTTC. Translating gives CASSLGGVLYEQYF. This chain joins TRBV7-2 and TRBJ2-7, with D uncertain. The CDR3 has 14 residues. Germline loops: CDR1 SGHTA, CDR2 FQGNSA. Trimming removed 1 base from V and 4 bases from J, with 11 bases in between.

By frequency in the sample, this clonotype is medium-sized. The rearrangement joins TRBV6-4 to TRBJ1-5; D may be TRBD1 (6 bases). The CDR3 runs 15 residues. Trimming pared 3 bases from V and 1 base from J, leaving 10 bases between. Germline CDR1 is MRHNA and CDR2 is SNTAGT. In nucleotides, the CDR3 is TGTGCCAGCAGTGAAGAGGGGGGGAGCAATCAGCCCCAGCATTTT. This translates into CASSEEGGSNQPQHF.

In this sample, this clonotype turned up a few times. Here the CDR3 reads CSVRTNYGYTF. The CDR3 bases are TGCAGCGTTCGGACTAACTATGGCTACACCTTC. This sequence joins TRBV29-1 and TRBJ1-2, with D hard to call. This CDR3 spans 11 amino acids. V was pared by 5 bases and J by 0 bases, with 4 bases between. Germline CDR1 and CDR2: SQVTM and ANQGSEA.

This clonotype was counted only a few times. In DNA form, the CDR3 reads TGCGCCAGCAGCCACGGAGAAGCGACAGGGGCCACTGAAGCTTTCTTT. It yields the protein CASSHGEATGATEAFF. This chain joins TRBV4-1 and TRBJ1-1, with 8 nucleotides matching TRBD1. The CDR3 spans 16 residues. J was trimmed by 4 bases and V by 3 bases; bases with no gene match: 10. Looked up from germline, CDR1 is MGHRA and CDR2 is YSYEKL.

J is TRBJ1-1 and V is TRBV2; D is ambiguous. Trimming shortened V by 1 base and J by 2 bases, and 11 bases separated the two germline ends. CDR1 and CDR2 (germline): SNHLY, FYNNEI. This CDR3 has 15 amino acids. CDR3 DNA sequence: TGTGCCAGCAGTGAAGACGCCGGGATTAACACTGAAGCTTTCTTT. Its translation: CASSEDAGINTEAFF.

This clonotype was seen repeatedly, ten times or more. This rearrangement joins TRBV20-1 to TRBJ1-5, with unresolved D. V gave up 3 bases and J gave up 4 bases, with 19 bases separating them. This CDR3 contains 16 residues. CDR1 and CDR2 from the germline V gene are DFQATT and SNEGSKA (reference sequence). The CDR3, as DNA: TGCAGTGCTAGTGAAGGACTGGACTGGAAAAATCAGCCCCAGCATTTT. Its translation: CSASEGLDWKNQPQHF.

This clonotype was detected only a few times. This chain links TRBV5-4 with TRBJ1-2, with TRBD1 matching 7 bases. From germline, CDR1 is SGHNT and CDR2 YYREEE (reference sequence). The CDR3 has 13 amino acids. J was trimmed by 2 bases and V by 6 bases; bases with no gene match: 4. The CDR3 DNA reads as TGTGCCAGCAAGCTCAGGGGGAACTATGGCTACACCTTC. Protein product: CASKLRGNYGYTF.

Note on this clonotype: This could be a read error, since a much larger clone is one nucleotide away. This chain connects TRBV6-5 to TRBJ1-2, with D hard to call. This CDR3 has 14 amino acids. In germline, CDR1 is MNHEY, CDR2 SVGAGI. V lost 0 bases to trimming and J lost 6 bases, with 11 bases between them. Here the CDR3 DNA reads TGTGCCAGCAGTTACTCGACGTCAGACGATGGCTACACCTTC. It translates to CASSYSTSDDGYTF.

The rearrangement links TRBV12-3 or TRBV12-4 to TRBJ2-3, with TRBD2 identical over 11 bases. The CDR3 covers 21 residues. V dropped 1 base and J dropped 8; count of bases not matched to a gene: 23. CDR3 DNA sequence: TGTGCCAGCAGTTTAGGTCGTCTAACTAGCGGGGGCCGGGGGGGGATGGTTACGCAGTATTTT. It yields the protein CASSLGRLTSGGRGGMVTQYF.

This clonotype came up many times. CDR3 amino acids: CSAPLHRGNEQFF. The DNA for the CDR3 is TGCAGTGCTCCCCTCCACCGAGGCAATGAGCAGTTCTTC. The chain couples TRBV20-1 to TRBJ2-1; D is undetermined. The V end was cut by 5 bases, the J end by 6 bases, with 14 bases between. The germline gives CDR1 DFQATT, CDR2 SNEGSKA (reference sequence). The CDR3 is made up of 13 amino acids.

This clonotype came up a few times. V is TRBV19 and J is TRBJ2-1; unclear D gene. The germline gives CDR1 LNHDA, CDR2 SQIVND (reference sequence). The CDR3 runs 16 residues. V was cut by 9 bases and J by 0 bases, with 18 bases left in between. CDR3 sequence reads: CASSSDFRFSYNEQFF. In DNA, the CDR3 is TGTGCCAGCTCATCCGATTTCAGGTTCTCCTACAATGAGCAGTTCTTC. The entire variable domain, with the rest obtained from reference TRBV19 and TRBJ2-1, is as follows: DGGITQSPKYLFRKEGQNVTLSCEQNLNHDAMYWYRQDPGQGLRLIYYSQIVNDFQKGDIAEGYSVSREKKESFPLTVTSAQKNPTAFYLCASSSDFRFSYNEQFFGPGTRLTVL.

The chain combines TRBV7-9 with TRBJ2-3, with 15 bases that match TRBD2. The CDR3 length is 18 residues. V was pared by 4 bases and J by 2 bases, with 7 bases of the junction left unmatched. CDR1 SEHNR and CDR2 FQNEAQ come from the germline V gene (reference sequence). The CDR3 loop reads CASSSGTSGGTATDTQYF. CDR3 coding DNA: TGTGCCAGCAGCTCCGGGACTAGCGGGGGGACTGCCACAGATACGCAGTATTTT.

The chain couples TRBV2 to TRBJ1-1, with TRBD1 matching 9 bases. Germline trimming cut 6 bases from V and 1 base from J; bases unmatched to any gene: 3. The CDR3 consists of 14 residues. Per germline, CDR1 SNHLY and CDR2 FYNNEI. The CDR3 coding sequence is TGTGCCAGCAGGGACAGGGGAAGGAACACTGAAGCTTTCTTT. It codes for CASRDRGRNTEAFF. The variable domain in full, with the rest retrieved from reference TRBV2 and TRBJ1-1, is EPEVTQTPSHQVTQMGQEVILRCVPISNHLYFYWYRQILGQKVEFLVSFYNNEISEKSEIFDDQFSVERPDGSNFTLKIRSTKLEDSAMYFCASRDRGRNTEAFFGQGTRLTVV.

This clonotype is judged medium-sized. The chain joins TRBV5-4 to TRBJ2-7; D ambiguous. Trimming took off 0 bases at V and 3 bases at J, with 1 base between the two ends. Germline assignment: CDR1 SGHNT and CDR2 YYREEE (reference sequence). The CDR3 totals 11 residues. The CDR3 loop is CASSLGYEQYF. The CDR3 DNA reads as TGTGCCAGCAGCTTGGGCTACGAGCAGTACTTC.

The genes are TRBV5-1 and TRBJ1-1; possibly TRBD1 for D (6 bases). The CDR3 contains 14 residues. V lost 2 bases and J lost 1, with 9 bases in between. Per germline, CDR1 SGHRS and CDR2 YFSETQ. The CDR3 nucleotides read TGCGCCAGCAGCTTTGGACAGTCGAACACTGAAGCTTTCTTT. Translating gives CASSFGQSNTEAFF.

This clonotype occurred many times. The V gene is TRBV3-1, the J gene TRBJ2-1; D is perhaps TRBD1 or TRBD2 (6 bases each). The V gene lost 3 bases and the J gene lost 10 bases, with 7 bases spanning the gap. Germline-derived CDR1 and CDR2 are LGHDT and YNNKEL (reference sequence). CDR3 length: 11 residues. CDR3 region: CASSQGGEQFF. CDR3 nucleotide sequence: TGTGCCAGCAGCCAGGGGGGCGAGCAGTTCTTC.

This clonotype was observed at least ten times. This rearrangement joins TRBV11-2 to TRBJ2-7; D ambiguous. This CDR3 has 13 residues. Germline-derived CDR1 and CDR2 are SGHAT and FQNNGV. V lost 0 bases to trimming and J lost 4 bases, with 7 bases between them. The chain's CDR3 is CASSLDLGYEQYF. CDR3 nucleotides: TGTGCCAGCAGCTTAGATCTGGGGTACGAGCAGTACTTC.

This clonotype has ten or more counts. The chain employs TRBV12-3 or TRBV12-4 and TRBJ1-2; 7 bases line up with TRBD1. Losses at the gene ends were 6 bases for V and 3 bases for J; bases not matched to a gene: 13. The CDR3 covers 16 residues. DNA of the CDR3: TGTGCCAGCAGAGACAGGGCAGTGGGGCGAGACTATGGCTACACCTTC. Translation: CASRDRAVGRDYGYTF.

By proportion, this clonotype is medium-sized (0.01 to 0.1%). CDR3 in DNA: TGTGCCAGCAGCTCCCCGACAGGTGACTCTGGAAACACCATATATTTT. This gives the protein CASSSPTGDSGNTIYF. This rearrangement joins TRBV9 to TRBJ1-3; maybe TRBD1 (6 bases). V shed 4 bases and J shed 0 bases, with 14 bases lying between them. CDR1 and CDR2 (germline): SGDLS, YYNGEE. There are 16 residues in the CDR3.

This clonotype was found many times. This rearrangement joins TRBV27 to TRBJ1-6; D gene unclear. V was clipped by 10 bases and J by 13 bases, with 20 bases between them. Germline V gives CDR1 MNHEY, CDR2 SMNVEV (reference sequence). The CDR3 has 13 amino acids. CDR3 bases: TGTGCCAAAAATACTTTGACCCCTGGGCCCCTCCACTTT. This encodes CAKNTLTPGPLHF.

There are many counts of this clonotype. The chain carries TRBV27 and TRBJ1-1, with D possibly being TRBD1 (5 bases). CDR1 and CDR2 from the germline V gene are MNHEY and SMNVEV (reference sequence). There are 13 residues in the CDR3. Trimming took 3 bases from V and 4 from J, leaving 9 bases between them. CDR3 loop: CASSFGGSTEAFF. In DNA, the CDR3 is TGTGCCAGCAGTTTTGGGGGGTCCACTGAAGCTTTCTTT.

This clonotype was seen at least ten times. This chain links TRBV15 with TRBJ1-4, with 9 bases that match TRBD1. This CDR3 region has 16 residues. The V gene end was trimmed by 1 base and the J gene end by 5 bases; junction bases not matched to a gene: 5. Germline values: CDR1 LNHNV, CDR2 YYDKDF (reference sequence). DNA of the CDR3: TGTGCCACCAGCAGAGCGAGAGGACAGGGGAATGAAAAACTGTTTTTT. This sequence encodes CATSRARGQGNEKLFF.